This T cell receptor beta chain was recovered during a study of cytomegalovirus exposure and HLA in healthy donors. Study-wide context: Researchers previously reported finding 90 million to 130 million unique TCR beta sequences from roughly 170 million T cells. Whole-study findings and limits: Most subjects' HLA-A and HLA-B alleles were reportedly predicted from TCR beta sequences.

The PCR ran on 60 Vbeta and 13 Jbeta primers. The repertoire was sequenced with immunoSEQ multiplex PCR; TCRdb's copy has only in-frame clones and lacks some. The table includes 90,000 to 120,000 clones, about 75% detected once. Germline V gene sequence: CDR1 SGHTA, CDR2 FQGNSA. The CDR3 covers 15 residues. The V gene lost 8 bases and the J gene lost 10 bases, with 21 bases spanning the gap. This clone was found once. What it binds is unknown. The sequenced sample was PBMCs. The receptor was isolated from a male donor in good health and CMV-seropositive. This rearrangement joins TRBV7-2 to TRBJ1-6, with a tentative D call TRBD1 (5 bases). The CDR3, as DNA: TGTGCCAGCTCAACATTAGGGGAAGCCTCCTCACCCCTCCACTTT. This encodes CASSTLGEASSPLHF.